The next 6 T cell receptor beta chains were all read from a single sample in a study of T cells in Graves' hyperthyroidism and ophthalmopathy. TCR beta CDR3 region amplification was performed from RNA transcripts. TCR CDR3 underwent first-round RT-PCR with the HTBI primer set. Using its own MiXCR run on the multiplex PCR reads, TCRdb lists one record per CDR3 protein. The table has 34,000 or so distinct CDR3 sequences, 52% seen once. Material for sequencing was blood. Every receptor here comes from a woman in her 40s with Graves' ophthalmopathy.

A remark on this clonotype: The CDR3 end shows no conserved phenylalanine or tryptophan, and so a read error is likely. The limits of the CDR3 on the DNA are not certain, so only TCRdb's listed CDR3 is given. The chain carries TRBV7-2 and TRBJ2-5; TRBD1 was called by the table and not checked on the DNA. Germline V gene lookup returns CDR1 SGHTA and CDR2 FQGNSA. The CDR3 adds up to 15 amino acids, both ends counted. The CDR3 here is CASSIYRDAGYTFGS.

The J gene is TRBJ2-7, the V gene TRBV7-3, with 9 bases aligning to TRBD2. With 1 base clipped from V and 7 bases from J, the junction kept 5 bases outside the gene matches. Germline V lookup: CDR1 SGHTA, CDR2 FQGTGA. The CDR3 has 14 amino acids. The CDR3, as DNA: TGTGCCAGCAGCTTAATTGTTAGCGGGAGTGAGCAGTACTTC. It is translated as CASSLIVSGSEQYF. The complete variable domain, with remaining parts taken from reference TRBV7-3 and TRBJ2-7, reads GAGVSQTPSNKVTEKGKYVELRCDPISGHTALYWYRQSLGQGPEFLIYFQGTGAADDSGLPNDRFFAVRPEGSVSTLKIQRTERGDSAVYLCASSLIVSGSEQYFGPGTRLTVT.

This clonotype appeared many times. This rearrangement joins TRBV5-4 to TRBJ2-3; 8 nucleotides match TRBD2. The J segment lost 7 bases and the V segment lost 4 bases, leaving 8 bases of the junction unmatched. The germline V gene has CDR1 SGHNT and CDR2 YYREEE (reference sequence). The length of the CDR3 is 14 residues. For the CDR3, the DNA is TGTGCCAGCAGCATCCGGACTAGCTCCTATACGCAGTATTTT. This sequence encodes CASSIRTSSYTQYF.

This clonotype showed up many times. The chain couples TRBV28 to TRBJ2-2, with 9 nucleotides matching TRBD1. Germline CDR1 is MDHEN and CDR2 is SYDVKM. The CDR3 totals 13 residues. V lost 8 bases to trimming and J lost 7 bases; unmatched junction nucleotides: 5. CDR3 protein: CASQGQGNGELFF. The CDR3 DNA is TGTGCCAGCCAGGGACAGGGTAACGGGGAGCTGTTTTTT.

This clonotype appeared a single time. The genes are TRBV5-1 and TRBJ2-1, with 9 bases lining up with TRBD2. The CDR3 totals 16 residues. Germline V gene sequence: CDR1 SGHRS, CDR2 YFSETQ. Trimming cost V 3 bases and J 0 bases; bases outside gene matches: 4. DNA for the CDR3: TGCGCCAGCAGCTCGCTAGCGGGAAGCTCCTACAATGAGCAGTTCTTC. Its translation: CASSSLAGSSYNEQFF.

V is TRBV19 and J is TRBJ2-7; 8 nucleotides align to TRBD1. This CDR3 spans 14 amino acids. J lost 2 bases, V lost 4 bases, and 4 bases had no gene match. Germline V gives CDR1 LNHDA, CDR2 SQIVND (reference sequence). The CDR3 region is CASSSTGQAYEQYF. DNA of the CDR3: TGTGCCAGTAGTAGCACGGGACAGGCCTACGAGCAGTACTTC.